This paragraph covers one TCR beta chain sequence. The source of the sample is a study of response to subunit inactivated influenza vaccine. V lost 1 base and J lost 1; bases outside the gene matches: 2. Germline V gene sequence: CDR1 GTSNPN, CDR2 SVGIG (reference sequence). The CDR3 is 17 amino acids. Using its own MiXCR run on the RT-PCR reads, TCRdb lists one record per CDR3 protein. The sample carries about 570,000 distinct CDR3 sequences, roughly 12% recorded once. These data were also reused for a study on T cells expressing NK-cell markers. That study adds: In generating TCR beta cDNA, 5'RACE template switching with UMIs was used. In the group of eight sequenced donors, seven were HCMV-seropositive and one was seronegative.

The sequence came from a man aged 50 or older who received an inactivated influenza vaccine. The sample in question was PBMCs from blood, obtained on the day of vaccination. The V gene is TRBV30, the J gene TRBJ2-1, with 15 positions matching TRBD2. In DNA, the CDR3 is TGTGCCTGGAGTGCCGGGACTAGCGGGAGGTCCTACAATGAGCAGTTCTTC. It is translated as CAWSAGTSGRSYNEQFF.